This T cell receptor beta chain is from a study of regulatory T cells in long-lasting Graves disease. Study-wide results and caveats: Persistent disease was characterized by preferential usage of TRBV28, TRBJ1-2 and TRBJ2-5. Fewer public clonotypes were shared by new patients (approximately 970) than by persistent patients (2,741).

J was trimmed by 0 bases and V by 8 bases; bases with no gene match: 4. CDR1 and CDR2 (germline): MDHEN, SYDVKM. The CDR3 is made up of 13 amino acids. The TCR beta library used iRepertoire HTBI primers with Arm-PCR amplification of CDR3. TCRdb re-called the multiplex PCR reads with MiXCR, one entry per CDR3 protein. The top ten clones hold roughly an eighth of a sample with about 430,000 distinct CDR3 sequences, roughly 23% of them seen once. The time point denotes: persistent/refractory GD, antithyroid drugs over 5 years with positive TRAb. Isolated PBMC RNA provided the starting material for the TCR library. This clonotype showed up many times. Its target is unknown.

The clonotype originates from a female donor with Graves disease. The chain links TRBV28 to TRBJ2-7; 7 positions match TRBD1. The material sequenced was peripheral blood mononuclear cells (PBMCs), taken when the disease was refractory, from a patient treated with antithyroid drugs. The CDR3 region has the DNA TGTGCCAGCTCCGGGACAGACTCCTACGAGCAGTACTTC. Amino acids: CASSGTDSYEQYF.